This TCR beta chain came from a study of OX40 agonist ivuxolimab in advanced cancers. The overall study: Intravenous ivuxolimab was administered to patients every 2 weeks at 0.01 to 10 mg/kg. Allowance was made for prior anti-PD-1, anti-PD-L1 or anti-CTLA-4 therapy, and about 40% had some.

This clone was recorded a few times. Its target is not known. Libraries were prepared by immunoSEQ multiplex PCR; TCRdb keeps only in-frame clonotypes and omits some of them. Of tens of thousands of clones in the sample, nearly 95% were seen once. Study-wide results and caveats: Expanded clones tended on average to be more numerous among CD8+ T cells than CD4+. Patients who responded partially at 0.1-3.0 mg/kg showed clonal expansion ranking among the lowest.

CDR3 size: 15 residues. Germline values: CDR1 ENHRY, CDR2 SYGVKD. V lost 4 bases and J 0 bases, leaving 10 bases between the germline ends. The gene calls are TRBV10-3 and TRBJ2-1; D tentatively reads TRBD1 or TRBD2 (6 bases each). This sample comprised CD4+ or CD8+ T cells sorted from blood, obtained in a trial of the OX40 agonist ivuxolimab. The TCR sequence derives from an adult with an advanced solid tumor such as melanoma, head and neck, liver or kidney cancer. CDR3 amino acids: CAISGGALSYNEQFF. CDR3 DNA: TGTGCCATCAGTGGGGGGGCCCTCTCCTACAATGAGCAGTTCTTC.